These 5 T cell receptor beta chains came from one sample sequenced in a study of human T cells and chemical hapten exposure. TCRdb processed the RACE reads anew with MiXCR; each CDR3 protein has one entry. The sample yields about 380,000 distinct CDR3 sequences, more than 5% seen once. This sample's time point: patch test 2, 6 weeks after DPC sensitization. Indicated treatment: therapeutic diphenylcyclopropenone sensitization with weekly scalp DPC. The sequencing used whole blood, collected in connection with sensitization to the hapten diphenylcyclopropenone (DPC). All receptors derive from a woman aged 18-35 years with alopecia areata. Some clones in this sample may be carry-over from other donors' samples.

This clonotype was counted a few times. This rearrangement joins TRBV12-5 to TRBJ2-7; 12 bases map to TRBD2. This CDR3 has 13 residues. J gave up 12 bases and V 5 bases, and 8 bases lay outside the gene matches. Germline lookup yields CDR1 LGHNT and CDR2 FRNRAP. Here the CDR3 DNA reads TGTGCTAGTGGTCCCCAGACTAGCGGGAGACTGTACTTC. It specifies CASGPQTSGRLYF.

This sequence joins TRBV6-1 and TRBJ1-1; D call uncertain. The CDR3 contains 13 residues. Germline lookup yields CDR1 MNHNS and CDR2 SASEGT. With 6 bases removed from V and 2 bases from J, the gap between germline ends came to 10 bases. The DNA for the CDR3 is TGTGCCAGCAGCGCGTTGAGTAACACTGAAGCTTTCTTT. It codes for CASSALSNTEAFF.

This clonotype was picked up a small number of times. The chain is built from TRBV28 and TRBJ2-5; 11 bases are shared with TRBD2. V trimming: 4 bases; J trimming: 4 bases; junction bases outside the gene matches: 11. The CDR3 has 17 amino acids. CDR1 is MDHEN and CDR2 is SYDVKM in the germline V gene. For the CDR3, the DNA is TGTGCCAGCAGTTCCTTATCGGGACTAGCGGCGGCAGAGACCCAGTACTTC. Its protein is CASSSLSGLAAAETQYF.

This clonotype was detected many times. CDR3 region: CATSGIAAYNEQFF. In nucleotides, the CDR3 is TGTGCCACCAGTGGGATAGCAGCCTACAATGAGCAGTTCTTC. The chain employs TRBV24-1 and TRBJ2-1; D is unclear. This CDR3 contains 14 residues. Trimming cost V 5 bases and J 2 bases, with 9 bases left between them. The germline V gene has CDR1 KGHDR and CDR2 SFDVKD.

The sample holds many counts of this clonotype. J is TRBJ2-6 and V is TRBV4-2; 7 nucleotides match TRBD1. CDR1 is LGHNA, CDR2 YNFKEQ, per germline. J gave up 0 bases and V 4 bases, and 3 bases lay outside the gene matches. The CDR3 totals 16 residues. CDR3 amino acids: CASSPGQRSGANVLTF. As DNA, the CDR3 is TGTGCCAGCAGCCCGGGACAGCGCTCTGGGGCCAACGTCCTGACTTTC.